The text below deals with one TCR beta chain. Its cognate antigen has yet to be identified. No much larger clone exists at a distance of one base, and base qualities are not known. Library preparation was by the immunoSEQ multiplex PCR assay. The multiplex PCR relied on a mix of 60 forward primers for TCR Vbeta segments and 13 reverse primers for TCR Jbeta segments. Amplification of the CDR3 region of rearranged TCR beta genes was performed with a multiplex PCR assay on genomic DNA. The amplified TCR beta libraries were sequenced on the Illumina HiSeq System as 87-base-pair reads. The original methods were these. In a later analysis, approximately 74 million unique TCR beta chains were counted across the 500 to 850 repertoires, and around 10 million of these chains were shared by at least two donors. Raw reads were error-corrected and collapsed into unique sequences by a nearest-neighbor algorithm in which closely related sequences were merged to remove PCR and sequencing errors. To assign V, D and J gene segments, CDR3 sequences were aligned to IMGT reference sequences. For a sequence to be retained, a match of at least six nucleotides was required to both a V gene segment and a J gene segment. Rearrangements were called productive when the CDR3 lacked stop codons and stayed in frame with V and J; all others were non-productive. CDR3 was defined by IMGT convention, running from the second conserved V-encoded cysteine to the conserved J-encoded phenylalanine. The earlier analysis of 550 to 650 of the donors excluded any sequence lacking an unambiguous match to a single V gene segment. In an earlier analysis of 587 of the donors, V segments were called functional above 56.7% productive rearrangements and were called segregating when the between-donor standard deviation exceeded 5%. A statistical classification framework was developed to diagnose cytomegalovirus status using the catalog of TCR beta chain sequences. A later analysis assigned V and J genes by comparing TCR nucleotide sequences with IMGT/GENE-DB human TR gene sequences. The TCRdist pipeline was used in a later analysis to assign CDR3 sequences and most-parsimonious VDJ recombination scenarios. In a later analysis, every TCR beta chain was defined by the combination of its CDR3 amino acid sequence and its V-gene family, and reads without a unique V-gene family were dropped. To address suspected cross-contamination and a sequencing artifact, a later analysis removed roughly 640 highly shared, low-generation-probability nucleotide sequences. In a later analysis, a clonal expansion index was calculated for each public chain from normalized within-repertoire ranks of inferred template counts. A later analysis computed generation probabilities with a VDJ recombination model fitted to out-of-frame rearrangements, and checked the results against IGoR. In a later analysis, hypergeometric tests were used to score TCR-TCR, TCR-HLA and TCR-CMV co-occurrence, with a repertoire-size bias correction applied to TCR pairs. False discovery rates were estimated in a later analysis by permuting HLA or CMV assignments 20 times. A later analysis grouped co-occurring TCRs with DBSCAN, adding TCRdist sequence similarity when clustering within HLA-allele-positive subsets. Co-occurrence clustering excluded repertoires with fewer than 30,000 or more than 120,000 public chains, plus five with anomalous nucleotide sharing. TCRdb mirrors the immuneACCESS table, restricted to in-frame sequences. Some clones are absent from its copies; in checked studies, under half trace to an unresolved V gene, and the reason for the others is unknown. D and trimming come from the DNA, and the V and J calls and clone size come from that table. The sample yields over 75,000 clones; around 64% were counted once. The top ten clonotypes cover roughly 2.2% of the sample.

The source of the sample is a study of cytomegalovirus exposure and HLA in healthy donors listed by TCRdb under 2017. Some background on the complete study: An earlier analysis of under 600 of the donors reported about 250 Gb of sequence data and 117 million unique TCR beta sequences from roughly 200 million T cells. Approximately 300 gigabases of sequencing data and approximately 92 million unique TCR sequences made up an early release that covered several hundred HLA-typed donors. Of the 350 to 450 genotyped donors, about 80% fell in the genetic ancestry cluster associated with self-reported Caucasian donors. The study aimed to test whether cataloging public T cell receptors could reveal signatures of past pathogen exposure. The T cell repertoires of around 730 subjects were profiled by immunosequencing and related to cytomegalovirus serostatus. A separate validation cohort of roughly 130 different subjects was used in addition to the 666-subject first cohort. The study combined high-throughput TCR immunosequencing, statistical association of individual TCRs with disease status, and machine learning to predict cytomegalovirus infection status. A later analysis re-examined previously published TCR beta repertoires from just over 650 donors and added high-resolution HLA genotyping to investigate patterns of TCR occurrence. The later analysis used no new phenotypic data to find candidate immune exposures, relying instead on TCR beta sequences and their occurrence across donors. In an earlier analysis of roughly 580 of the donors, high-throughput TCR beta sequencing was used to judge whether each TCR beta V gene segment behaved as functional or pseudogenic. Donor age, sex, ethnicity and CMV serostatus were compiled together with the repertoire data. A later genetic analysis took genome-wide SNP genotypes for about 65% of the 666 donors and used that subset as a discovery cohort. Every discovery cohort repertoire had been produced on one sequencing platform. HLA typing included class I and class II loci at four-digit resolution. The number of typed donors differed by locus: roughly 620-630 for A, B, C, DRB1 and DQB1; approximately 530 for DQA1; 606 for DPA1; and about 470 for DPB1. Roughly five DR-DQ haplotypes were handled as single units for association and clustering, since linkage in the cohort was strong. Among 350 to 400 genotyped donors of the cohort, an average of approximately 240,000 unique TCR beta nucleotide sequences were sequenced per donor, around 18% of them non-productive. On the study overall, not on this receptor specifically: Sequencing depth was assumed to be roughly uniform across donors in the presence/absence analyses, though that assumption may not hold. At a false discovery rate of 0.05, a later analysis linked under 20,000 TCR beta sequences to specific HLA alleles. A further reported finding was that TCR beta sequences accurately predicted the HLA-A and HLA-B alleles for most subjects in the first cohort. In a later analysis, HLA-associated TCR beta chains were found to be more clonally expanded and to have lower generation probabilities than equally common non-associated chains. In both the original and validation cohorts, the classifier was reported to diagnose cytomegalovirus status with high specificity and sensitivity. A later analysis reported that several top co-occurrence clusters appeared linked to parvovirus B19, influenza, CMV and Epstein-Barr virus. The study listed 150 to 200 TCR beta chains as associated with cytomegalovirus. The earlier analysis of fewer than 750 of the donors excluded 15 to 20 rarely observed V segments, including chromosome 9 orphons, because counts were too low. When HLA alleles, especially DR and DQ, strongly co-occurred, attributing TCR associations to individual alleles was difficult. In an earlier analysis of approximately 590 of the donors, most TCR beta V segments appeared in productive rearrangements about 87% or about 30% of the time, broadly matching IMGT annotations. This cohort had only TCR beta chains sequenced, and the lack of alpha or paired-chain data limited which features could be detected. Correlated functional status among segregating V segments might be attributable to linkage disequilibrium, but an unknown experimental factor could not be ruled out. In a later genetic analysis, a missense DCLRE1C variant was associated with V-gene and J-gene trimming of TCR beta chains, and the association was replicated in an independent cohort. Immune exposure information for the cohort was limited to CMV serostatus. A few of the identified cytomegalovirus-associated TCR beta chains were confirmed in vitro to be specific for cytomegalovirus antigens. While some public TCRs were present in many individuals, most TCR sequences turned up only very rarely across donors. Because HLA typing was unavailable for some donors at each locus, only the typed subset was used in association tests. According to a later analysis, TCR association rates differed among HLA loci, with DRB1 alleles showing the most associated TCRs and HLA-C alleles showing the fewest. Because the 87-base-pair reads could not distinguish some IMGT-functional V segments, including TRBV6-2 and TRBV6-3, those segments were excluded. Most CMV-associated TCR beta chains appeared to be HLA-restricted in a later analysis, and the HLA associations seemed to be driven largely by CMV exposure. A group of highly shared sequence variants was considered likely to be a technical artifact of the sequencing pipeline. Compared with the 666-donor mean, donors in an Asian-associated ancestry cluster had fewer N-insertions in productive TCRs, according to a later genetic analysis. The authors suggested that the approach could potentially be extended to other disease states and immunological phenotypes.

V is shortened by 4 bases, J by 8 bases, and the region joining them spans 14 bases. The CDR3 covers 13 residues, taking in both the cysteine and the phenylalanine. The only DNA kept is the CDR3, 39 bases in frame from the first base. The germline V gene sets CDR1 to ENHRY and CDR2 to SYGVKD. The cohort was made up of under 800 healthy bone marrow donors. At the time of sampling, every cohort member was nominally healthy, though immune exposures that went unrecorded were likely present. The donor tested CMV seronegative and was one of the 352 seronegative cohort members. A peripheral blood sample was provided by each donor, and peripheral blood mononuclear cells were used for TCR beta sequencing. Genomic DNA extraction from the blood cell samples was performed with the Qiagen DNeasy Blood Extraction Kit.

The source of this sequence is a man aged 25 to 40 in good health and CMV-seronegative. The rearrangement joined TRBV10-3 to TRBJ1-1, with no reliable assignment of the D segment. Sequencing input: PBMCs. Here is the DNA: TGTGCCATCAGTGTAGGCGGGGAAAGGGAAGCTTTCTTT. Its coded protein is CAISVGGEREAFF.